Shown below are 25 T cell receptor beta chains from a single sample sequenced in a study of cytomegalovirus exposure and HLA in healthy donors. A multiplex PCR was run with 60 Vbeta primers and 13 Jbeta primers. Some clones are missing from TCRdb's copy, which holds only in-frame ones; the method was immunoSEQ multiplex PCR. The repertoire holds 140,000 to 150,000 clones, with around two thirds as singletons. The sample was PBMCs. These TCRs come from a woman aged 55-70 years in good health and CMV-seropositive.

V usage is TRBV7-9 and J usage is TRBJ2-7; D is unclear. The CDR3 sequence is 11 residues long. Germline assignment: CDR1 SEHNR and CDR2 FQNEAQ (reference sequence). V lost 6 bases and J lost 4, with 7 bases in between. CDR3 residues: CASRRFYEQYF. The CDR3 DNA reads as TGTGCCAGCAGGCGGTTTTACGAGCAGTACTTC.

This clone was recorded a few times. The J gene is TRBJ2-7, the V gene TRBV28; TRBD1 aligns across 7 bases. CDR1 MDHEN and CDR2 SYDVKM come from the germline V gene. V shed 0 bases and J 4 bases; nucleotides not matched to a gene: 21. The CDR3 runs 20 residues. For the CDR3, the DNA is TGTGCCAGCAGTTTATGGACGCCCCGCTTATTGACAGGGTGGATTTACGAGCAGTACTTC. Protein sequence: CASSLWTPRLLTGWIYEQYF.

The chain links TRBV10-3 to TRBJ2-7; 11 nucleotides line up with TRBD1. This CDR3 has 13 residues. Germline-derived CDR1 and CDR2 are ENHRY and SYGVKD. V was pared by 6 bases and J by 3 bases, with 1 base of the junction left unmatched. CDR3 sequence: CAIRGTGGYEQYF. Here the CDR3 DNA reads TGTGCCATCAGGGGGACAGGGGGCTACGAGCAGTACTTC.

The rearrangement joins TRBV28 to TRBJ2-7, with a possible D match to TRBD1 (5 bases). Germline V CDR1 and CDR2: MDHEN, SYDVKM. The CDR3 has 15 residues. Trimming stripped 2 bases from V and 0 bases from J, with 11 bases between. The CDR3 sequence is CASSLGQLNSYEQYF. In nucleotides, the CDR3 is TGTGCCAGCAGTTTAGGACAACTAAACTCCTACGAGCAGTACTTC.

The rearrangement uses TRBV6-1 and TRBJ1-1; TRBD1 agrees at 7 bases. Germline values: CDR1 MNHNS, CDR2 SASEGT. This CDR3 contains 13 residues. Losses at the gene ends were 7 bases for V and 3 bases for J; bases not matched to a gene: 5. DNA of the CDR3: TGTGCCAGCATATGGGACAGTGACACTGAAGCTTTCTTT. Translated, it gives CASIWDSDTEAFF.

The rearrangement links TRBV2 to TRBJ1-1; D not certain. CDR1 and CDR2 (germline): SNHLY, FYNNEI. The CDR3 totals 14 residues. Trimming took 2 bases from V and 5 from J, leaving 12 bases between them. CDR3 DNA: TGTGCCAGCAGTGAAATGGGGAGCCGGACTGAAGCTTTCTTT. Protein: CASSEMGSRTEAFF.

The rearrangement uses TRBV5-1 and TRBJ2-2; 11 bases line up with TRBD2. This CDR3 spans 19 amino acids. The V segment lost 4 bases and the J segment 0 bases; nucleotides outside the gene matches: 11. CDR1 and CDR2 from the germline V gene are SGHRS and YFSETQ. The CDR3 DNA follows: TGCGCCAGCAGCGGGGGACTAGCGGTACTCAGTGCGAACACCGGGGAGCTGTTTTTT. This translates into CASSGGLAVLSANTGELFF.

J is TRBJ2-5 and V is TRBV6-5, with a weak D call TRBD1 (7 bases). Germline assignment: CDR1 MNHEY and CDR2 SVGAGI. V was clipped by 6 bases and J by 5 bases, with 13 bases between them. The CDR3 length is 13 residues. The DNA for the CDR3 is TGTGCCAGCAGGTCGACAGGGAGGGAGACCCAGTACTTC. Protein sequence: CASRSTGRETQYF.

The chain uses TRBV2 and TRBJ2-1, with unresolved D. CDR1 SNHLY and CDR2 FYNNEI come from the germline V gene. The CDR3 spans 13 residues. The V end was cut by 8 bases, the J end by 3 bases, with 11 bases between. The CDR3 DNA is TGTGCCAGCGAACTTTCGAACTACAATGAGCAGTTCTTC. Protein sequence: CASELSNYNEQFF.

DNA of the CDR3: TGTGCCAGCAGCCCTACAGCGGGAGACACAGATACGCAGTATTTT. This encodes CASSPTAGDTDTQYF. The chain has TRBV4-2 and TRBJ2-3; 8 positions match TRBD2. V dropped 4 bases and J dropped 2; count of bases not matched to a gene: 5. Germline CDR1 LGHNA, CDR2 YNFKEQ. This CDR3 contains 15 residues.

The chain has TRBV5-6 and TRBJ2-7, with 7 bases fitting TRBD1. V was clipped by 2 bases and J by 2 bases; unmatched bases: 7. This CDR3 is 15 amino acids long. Germline V gene sequence: CDR1 SGHDT, CDR2 YYEEEE. CDR3: CASSFLQGTTYEQYF. In DNA, the CDR3 is TGTGCCAGCAGCTTTTTACAGGGGACCACCTACGAGCAGTACTTC.

The chain joins TRBV5-1 to TRBJ1-5, with D possibly TRBD1 on 6 matching bases. Trimming shortened V by 1 base and J by 5 bases, and 10 bases separated the two germline ends. Germline CDR1 reads SGHRS; CDR2 reads YFSETQ. There are 14 residues in the CDR3. CDR3 residues: CASSLSGVDQPQHF. CDR3 coding DNA: TGCGCCAGCAGCTTGTCAGGGGTGGATCAGCCCCAGCATTTT.

This clone was recorded once. The chain uses TRBV5-1 and TRBJ2-7; weak D call: TRBD1 (5 bases). V was pared by 4 bases and J by 2 bases, with 7 bases between. The CDR3 loop spans 12 amino acids. Germline V gene sequence: CDR1 SGHRS, CDR2 YFSETQ. CDR3 amino acids: CASSPDTYEQYF. The DNA of the CDR3 is TGCGCCAGCAGCCCGGACACCTACGAGCAGTACTTC. The whole variable domain, filled in from reference TRBV5-1 and TRBJ2-7, reads KAGVTQTPRYLIKTRGQQVTLSCSPISGHRSVSWYQQTPGQGLQFLFEYFSETQRNKGNFPGRFSGRQFSNSRSEMNVSTLELGDSALYLCASSPDTYEQYFGPGTRLTVT.

The chain carries TRBV5-1 and TRBJ1-2; 7 bases fit TRBD1. CDR3 length: 14 amino acids. Germline CDR1 SGHRS, CDR2 YFSETQ. The ends lost 4 bases at V and 7 bases at J; junction bases unmatched: 10. CDR3 region: CASSLGRGQGGYTF. The CDR3 DNA sequence: TGCGCCAGCAGCCTGGGAAGGGGGCAGGGTGGCTACACCTTC.

V is TRBV6-1 and J is TRBJ1-2; 7 nucleotides align to TRBD1. This CDR3 contains 14 residues. The junction had 11 bases not matched to a gene; V was cut back by 6 bases and J by 7 bases. Germline assignment: CDR1 MNHNS and CDR2 SASEGT. In DNA, the CDR3 is TGTGCCAGCAGAGAGGGGGCTTGGGTGTCTGGCTACACCTTC. Its protein product is CASREGAWVSGYTF.

This clone was seen only a few times. The V gene is TRBV4-1, the J gene TRBJ1-4, with D possibly being TRBD1 (5 bases). The CDR3 loop spans 11 amino acids. Germline V gene data show CDR1 as MGHRA and CDR2 as YSYEKL. V was cut by 1 base and J by 12 bases, with 6 bases left in between. Here the CDR3 reads CASSQVRELFF. In DNA form, the CDR3 reads TGCGCCAGCAGCCAAGTCAGGGAACTGTTTTTT.

The V and J genes are TRBV19 and TRBJ2-1; D is perhaps TRBD2 (5 bases). The CDR3 covers 12 residues. Germline CDR1 LNHDA, CDR2 SQIVND (reference sequence). The V and J ends lost 2 bases and 11 bases respectively, with 10 bases between them. CDR3 loop: CASSIMWEKQFF. CDR3 DNA sequence: TGTGCCAGTAGTATAATGTGGGAGAAGCAGTTCTTC.

J is TRBJ2-4 and V is TRBV27; maybe TRBD2 (5 bases). CDR3 length equals 14 residues. Trimming left V 2 bases short and J 3 bases short, with 8 bases between. Germline CDR1 reads MNHEY; CDR2 reads SMNVEV (reference sequence). CDR3 in amino acids: CASSLRERKNIQYF. In nucleotides, the CDR3 is TGTGCCAGCAGTTTACGGGAACGCAAAAACATTCAGTACTTC.

This clone has a single count. V is TRBV4-1 and J is TRBJ2-7, with 7 bases fitting TRBD1. The V and J ends lost 6 bases and 7 bases, in that order; junction bases with no gene match: 18. Germline CDR1 MGHRA, CDR2 YSYEKL. The CDR3 loop spans 16 amino acids. The DNA for the CDR3 is TGCGCCAGCAGTCCTCCCCTTAAACAGGGGACGAATGAGCAGTACTTC. Translation: CASSPPLKQGTNEQYF.

The chain uses TRBV7-6 and TRBJ1-1, with a possible D match to TRBD1 (5 bases). CDR3 length equals 16 residues. Trimming removed 2 bases at V and 1 base at J, with 14 bases between. Germline CDR1 reads SGHVS; CDR2 reads FNYEAQ. CDR3 amino acids: CASSLSPGVGNTEAFF. In DNA, the CDR3 is TGTGCCAGCAGCTTAAGCCCGGGGGTAGGGAACACTGAAGCTTTCTTT.

The chain uses TRBV25-1 and TRBJ1-2, with 8 bases lining up with TRBD1. Germline CDR1 and CDR2: MGHDK and SYGVNS. CDR3 length equals 14 residues. V lost 3 bases to trimming and J lost 8 bases; unmatched junction nucleotides: 8. CDR3 amino acids: CASSEQGQGGGYTF. CDR3 DNA: TGTGCCAGCAGTGAGCAAGGACAGGGTGGAGGCTACACCTTC.

This sequence joins TRBV10-3 and TRBJ1-3, with D possibly being TRBD1 (6 bases). The CDR3 sequence is 15 residues long. Per the germline V gene, CDR1 is ENHRY and CDR2 is SYGVKD. V gave up 2 bases and J gave up 1 base, with 9 bases separating them. The CDR3 DNA sequence: TGTGCCATCAGTGAGAGGGGGTTTTCTGGAAACACCATATATTTT. Protein: CAISERGFSGNTIYF.

V gene TRBV5-1 combines with J gene TRBJ2-2; 9 nucleotides align to TRBD2. The germline V gene has CDR1 SGHRS and CDR2 YFSETQ. The ends lost 0 bases at V and 6 bases at J; junction bases unmatched: 0. The CDR3 length is 14 residues. The CDR3 sequence is CASSLGTSAGELFF. CDR3 DNA: TGCGCCAGCAGCTTGGGGACTAGCGCCGGGGAGCTGTTTTTT.

The V gene is TRBV6-1, the J gene TRBJ2-5, with 8 bases aligning to TRBD2. Germline values: CDR1 MNHNS, CDR2 SASEGT. This CDR3 is built from 15 residues. J was trimmed by 5 bases and V by 0 bases; bases with no gene match: 5. The CDR3 nucleotides are TGTGCCAGCAGTGAAGCGGGGACTAGAGGCGAGACCCAGTACTTC. Translation gives CASSEAGTRGETQYF.

V usage is TRBV28 and J usage is TRBJ1-2, with 9 bases fitting TRBD1. The CDR3 is 15 residues long. The germline gives CDR1 MDHEN, CDR2 SYDVKM. V was clipped by 6 bases and J by 4 bases; unmatched bases: 9. The CDR3 loop reads CASSPGQGLGYGYTF. CDR3 nucleotide sequence: TGTGCCAGCAGCCCAGGACAGGGGTTGGGCTATGGCTACACCTTC.